The present entry profiles one TCR beta chain with its context. Its target is not known. The method was immunoSEQ multiplex PCR; TCRdb's version includes in-frame clones alone and lacks a portion of them. The sample carries approximately 89,000 clones, 87% recorded once. The CDR3 length is 17 residues. In germline, CDR1 is SGHRS, CDR2 YFSETQ. Trimming shortened V by 0 bases and J by 3 bases, and 16 bases separated the two germline ends. The data were obtained in a study of OX40 agonist ivuxolimab in advanced cancers. Study information: The treatment was a fully human IgG2 OX40 agonist, ivuxolimab. Partial response was recorded in three patients: one hepatocellular carcinoma and two cutaneous melanoma cases.

Findings and limits, study-wide: Expanded clones belonging to CD8+ T cells outnumbered, on average, those of CD4+.

The source was CD4+ or CD8+ T cells sorted from blood, collected in a trial of the OX40 agonist ivuxolimab. The sequence was obtained from an adult with an advanced solid tumor such as melanoma, head and neck, liver or kidney cancer. The chain carries TRBV5-1 and TRBJ1-3; tentatively, D is TRBD1 (6 bases). The CDR3 sequence is CASSLGPGEGDGNTIYF. CDR3 sequence (DNA): TGCGCCAGCAGCTTGGGCCCTGGTGAGGGGGATGGAAACACCATATATTTT.